A selection of T cell receptor beta chains follows, all from one sample in a study of T cell changes during pregnancy in multiple sclerosis. Repertoires were generated with immunoSEQ multiplex PCR, while TCRdb's copy carries only in-frame clones and drops some. The sample lists tens of thousands of clones; around 94% were seen once. This sample comprised peripheral blood, obtained in the third trimester of pregnancy. The receptors originated from a female donor with multiple sclerosis, enrolled in a pregnancy study. CDR3s leave out the opening cysteine and the closing phenylalanine or tryptophan. The order of the fields is J gene, V gene, D gene, CDR3 protein. The D gene is left open where the match is weak.

>TRBJ1-2|TRBV7-9|TRBD1
ASSPGQGWGYT
>TRBJ2-1|TRBV23-1|TRBD1
ASSQGDRATHHEQF
>TRBJ1-3|TRBV27|-
ASSPKDSPGNTIY
>TRBJ1-4|TRBV7-9|-
ASSPPGRGEKLF
>TRBJ1-1|TRBV18|-
ASSLVGEGTEAF
>TRBJ2-7|TRBV19|-
ASSDRSDEQY
>TRBJ2-2|TRBV6-1|TRBD1
ASKTGQGNTGELF
>TRBJ1-1|TRBV7-2|-
ASRLGQENTEAF
>TRBJ2-3|TRBV4-3|TRBD2
ASSQELSGGASTDTQY
>TRBJ2-2|TRBV12-5|TRBD2
ASGLVFLAGVNTGELF
>TRBJ1-2|TRBV14|TRBD1
ASSPPGTGGAGGYT
>TRBJ2-5|TRBV7-6|TRBD2
ASSSLAGSLQETQY
>TRBJ1-1|TRBV6-7|-
ASRSDMMDTEAF
>TRBJ1-1|TRBV11-3|TRBD1
ASSPGQGEGTEAF
>TRBJ2-3|TRBV6-4|TRBD2
ASSPTSGGTDTQY
>-|TRBV6-6|TRBD2
ASSYPPGLVHEQY
>TRBJ2-4|TRBV6-5|TRBD1
ASSTRQGGNIQY
>TRBJ1-2|TRBV7-2|TRBD1
ASSSNRQGCT
>TRBJ2-1|TRBV4-3|TRBD2
ASSQVPGLAGEQF
>TRBJ2-3|TRBV19|TRBD1
ASSIYDRGKDTQY
>TRBJ2-7|TRBV15|-
ATSRQGGSYEQY
>TRBJ1-1|TRBV30|-
AWKRRVVTEAF
>TRBJ1-5|TRBV19|TRBD1
ASSIVRGASNQPQH
>TRBJ2-2|TRBV4-2|TRBD2
ASSQDPLAGGPPQLF